The 17 T cell receptor beta chains below come from one sample, sequenced in a study of PD-1 blockade in classical Hodgkin lymphoma. Time point denoted: cycle 4 day 1 (C4D1), after 6 weeks of nivolumab. In every patient, relapse followed autologous stem cell transplantation, while exposure to brentuximab vedotin differed. Assay: immunoSEQ multiplex PCR; the TCRdb copy retains only in-frame clones and omits some. The table lists about 64,000 clones, about 90% of them singletons. The source material was peripheral blood mononuclear cells (PBMCs), sampled before the fourth cycle of nivolumab. The source of these receptors is a human donor with classical Hodgkin lymphoma.

The chain joins TRBV10-1 to TRBJ2-1; D remains ambiguous. The CDR3 is 14 residues long. Germline CDR1 and CDR2: WNHNN and SYGVQD (reference sequence). Trimming shortened V by 3 bases and J by 5 bases, and 11 bases separated the two germline ends. The CDR3 DNA reads as TGCGCCAGCAGTGAAGCAGATTATGACAATGAGCAGTTCTTC. Protein product: CASSEADYDNEQFF.

CDR3 residues: CASGGQGSSYGYTF. The CDR3 DNA reads TGTGCCAGCGGTGGGCAGGGTTCATCCTATGGCTACACCTTC. This sequence joins TRBV7-9 and TRBJ1-2; tentatively, D is TRBD1 (5 bases). CDR3 size: 14 residues. Germline V gene lookup returns CDR1 SEHNR and CDR2 FQNEAQ (reference sequence). Trimming shortened V by 8 bases and J by 4 bases, and 17 bases separated the two germline ends.

The V gene is TRBV5-5, the J gene TRBJ2-2; D not resolved. CDR1 is SGHKS, CDR2 YYEKEE, per germline (reference sequence). V lost 4 bases to trimming and J lost 3 bases, with 19 bases between them. The CDR3 sequence is 17 residues long. The CDR3 loop reads CASSGNIRPRDTGELFF. The CDR3, as DNA: TGTGCCAGCAGCGGGAATATAAGACCTCGGGACACCGGGGAGCTGTTTTTT.

The V call is TRBV7-9, the J call TRBJ2-7, with D uncertain. This CDR3 has 12 amino acids. The V and J ends lost 0 bases and 4 bases respectively, with 4 bases between them. CDR1 and CDR2 from the germline V gene are SEHNR and FQNEAQ (reference sequence). DNA for the CDR3: TGTGCCAGCAGCTTAGCTCTGTACGAGCAGTACTTC. Protein sequence: CASSLALYEQYF. The complete variable domain, with remaining parts taken from reference TRBV7-9 and TRBJ2-7, reads DTGVSQNPRHKITKRGQNVTFRCDPISEHNRLYWYRQTLGQGPEFLTYFQNEAQLEKSRLLSDRFSAERPKGSFSTLEIQRTEQGDSAMYLCASSLALYEQYFGPGTRLTVT.

The chain couples TRBV30 to TRBJ1-4, with D maybe TRBD1 (5 bases). Germline V gives CDR1 GTSNPN, CDR2 SVGIG (reference sequence). The CDR3 totals 16 residues. The germline V and J ends were trimmed by 0 bases and 8 bases, with 19 bases remaining between them. This CDR3 reads CAWSVLGGTHGEKLFF. The CDR3 bases are TGTGCCTGGAGTGTCTTGGGAGGGACCCATGGCGAAAAACTGTTTTTT.

This CDR3 reads CASSIGGRYGDTQYF. The CDR3 DNA reads TGTGCCAGTAGTATAGGAGGGAGGTACGGAGATACGCAGTATTTT. The chain carries TRBV19 and TRBJ2-3, with D possibly matching TRBD2 (6 bases). This CDR3 region has 15 residues. V dropped 1 base and J dropped 5 bases, with 13 bases sitting between them. Germline CDR1 LNHDA, CDR2 SQIVND (reference sequence).

The genes are TRBV27 and TRBJ2-7; perhaps TRBD1 as D (7 bases). This CDR3 is 12 amino acids long. The germline V gene has CDR1 MNHEY and CDR2 SMNVEV (reference sequence). Trimming left V 8 bases short and J 3 bases short, with 11 bases between. The CDR3 loop is CASRQGLYEQYF. The CDR3 nucleotides are TGTGCCAGCCGACAGGGACTCTACGAGCAGTACTTC.

The chain uses TRBV5-6 and TRBJ2-7, with a weak D call TRBD2 (5 bases). CDR1 is SGHDT, CDR2 YYEEEE, per germline. With 2 bases removed from V and 2 bases from J, the gap between germline ends came to 20 bases. CDR3 length: 17 residues. Here the CDR3 reads CASSFIPGSIFTYEQYF. The CDR3 DNA reads TGTGCCAGCAGCTTCATTCCGGGATCGATTTTCACCTACGAGCAGTACTTC.

This clone was observed a handful of times. This rearrangement joins TRBV30 to TRBJ1-5; D not resolved. CDR3 length equals 14 residues. The V and J ends lost 2 bases and 9 bases respectively, with 17 bases between them. CDR1 is GTSNPN, CDR2 SVGIG, per germline (reference sequence). The CDR3 bases are TGTGCCTGGAGTCCCCCCCAACTCCTCGGGCCCCAGCATTTT. Translation gives CAWSPPQLLGPQHF.

V gene TRBV5-1 combines with J gene TRBJ1-1; TRBD1 aligns across 8 bases. The CDR3 covers 14 residues. V lost 4 bases and J lost 1; bases outside the gene matches: 3. Germline-derived CDR1 and CDR2 are SGHRS and YFSETQ. Written as DNA, the CDR3 is TGCGCCAGCAGCGGAGGGACAGGGAACACTGAAGCTTTCTTT. It encodes CASSGGTGNTEAFF.

V is TRBV5-1 and J is TRBJ2-5; D unclear. The CDR3 has 13 amino acids. The germline V and J ends were trimmed by 7 bases and 4 bases, with 14 bases remaining between them. CDR1 SGHRS and CDR2 YFSETQ come from the germline V gene. The CDR3 bases are TGCGCCAGCGGAAAGGATGTGAGAGAGACCCAGTACTTC. Translating it yields CASGKDVRETQYF.

The J gene is TRBJ2-1, the V gene TRBV7-9; 9 bases agree with TRBD1. V gave up 4 bases and J gave up 7 bases; unmatched junction bases: 5. The CDR3 totals 14 residues. CDR1 is SEHNR and CDR2 is FQNEAQ in the germline V gene (reference sequence). Written as DNA, the CDR3 is TGTGCCAGCAGCTCCGGGACAGGGAGGAATGAGCAGTTCTTC. Protein product: CASSSGTGRNEQFF. Full variable domain (rest looked up from reference TRBV7-9 and TRBJ2-1): DTGVSQNPRHKITKRGQNVTFRCDPISEHNRLYWYRQTLGQGPEFLTYFQNEAQLEKSRLLSDRFSAERPKGSFSTLEIQRTEQGDSAMYLCASSSGTGRNEQFFGPGTRLTVL.

The genes are TRBV7-2 and TRBJ1-6; tentatively, D is TRBD1 (5 bases). CDR1 is SGHTA and CDR2 is FQGNSA in the germline V gene. V dropped 4 bases and J dropped 6 bases, with 16 bases sitting between them. The CDR3 length is 16 residues. DNA for the CDR3: TGTGCCAGCAGCTCAACAGGAGGGAGCACTAATTCACCCCTCCACTTT. Protein sequence: CASSSTGGSTNSPLHF. Full variable domain (missing parts from reference TRBV7-2 and TRBJ1-6): GAGVSQSPSNKVTEKGKDVELRCDPISGHTALYWYRQSLGQGLEFLIYFQGNSAPDKSGLPSDRFSAERTGGSVSTLTIQRTQQEDSAVYLCASSSTGGSTNSPLHFGNGTRLTVT.

The chain employs TRBV27 and TRBJ2-1; 10 nucleotides align to TRBD1. With V trimmed by 3 bases and J by 9 bases, 8 bases remained unmatched. This CDR3 contains 15 residues. Germline V gene lookup returns CDR1 MNHEY and CDR2 SMNVEV (reference sequence). The CDR3 nucleotides are TGTGCCAGCAGTTTGGGGGACAGGGGTCAGGGTGAGCAGTTCTTC. Encoded protein: CASSLGDRGQGEQFF.

The chain joins TRBV7-6 to TRBJ2-3, with D unclear. Looked up from germline, CDR1 is SGHVS and CDR2 is FNYEAQ. V lost 1 base and J lost 1, with 6 bases in between. This CDR3 region has 14 residues. CDR3 amino acids: CASSLEGGTDTQYF. CDR3 DNA: TGTGCCAGCAGCTTAGAGGGTGGCACAGATACGCAGTATTTT.

This CDR3 is CSVIGQTTGELFF. The CDR3, as DNA: TGCAGCGTAATAGGACAGACCACCGGGGAGCTGTTTTTT. The chain has TRBV29-1 and TRBJ2-2; tentatively, D is TRBD1 (6 bases). The CDR3 is made up of 13 amino acids. The germline gives CDR1 SQVTM, CDR2 ANQGSEA. V was pared by 6 bases and J by 4 bases, with 12 bases between.

This chain connects TRBV2 to TRBJ1-2; D unresolved. Germline V gene lookup returns CDR1 SNHLY and CDR2 FYNNEI. Deletions cut 4 bases from V and 8 bases from J, with 17 bases between. This CDR3 region has 14 residues. The CDR3 region is CASSAPSRTGGYTF. CDR3 in DNA: TGTGCCAGCAGTGCACCATCAAGGACGGGAGGCTACACCTTC.